This T cell receptor (beta chain) was captured in a study of T cell changes during pregnancy in multiple sclerosis (dated 2019 in TCRdb). Context from the whole study: In women with multiple sclerosis, the researchers looked at how the T cell repertoire shifted as pregnancy progressed.

Concerning this clone itself: What this receptor recognizes is not known. Base qualities were left out, and no much larger clone turns up one base away.

Counted from cysteine to phenylalanine, this CDR3 has 15 amino acids. Only the CDR3 part of the read is kept: 45 bases, read in frame from the first base. The germline V gene (reference sequence) supplies CDR1 MNHNY and CDR2 SVGAGI. Relative to germline, V is 7 bases shorter and J is 0 bases shorter, with 15 bases between their ends. Receptors were amplified or captured by the immunoSEQ multiplex PCR assay. TCRdb took over this immuneACCESS table, retaining in-frame rearrangements with V and J assigned. Such tables are incomplete; in checked studies, under half of the missing clones stem from an unresolved V gene, and the remainder is unexplained. The sample data list roughly 64,000 clones, and less than 95% of these were observed just once. The ten top clones hold approximately 6.1% of the sample.

The input for sequencing was peripheral blood, taken in the third trimester of pregnancy. The receptor's source is a female donor in good health, enrolled as a control in a pregnancy study. The rearranged segments are TRBV6-6 and TRBJ1-1; the D region possibly corresponds to TRBD1 (6 bases align). The DNA is as follows: TGTGCCAGCAACATAAAGGGGGTGCTGAACACTGAAGCTTTCTTT. Translation gives CASNIKGVLNTEAFF.